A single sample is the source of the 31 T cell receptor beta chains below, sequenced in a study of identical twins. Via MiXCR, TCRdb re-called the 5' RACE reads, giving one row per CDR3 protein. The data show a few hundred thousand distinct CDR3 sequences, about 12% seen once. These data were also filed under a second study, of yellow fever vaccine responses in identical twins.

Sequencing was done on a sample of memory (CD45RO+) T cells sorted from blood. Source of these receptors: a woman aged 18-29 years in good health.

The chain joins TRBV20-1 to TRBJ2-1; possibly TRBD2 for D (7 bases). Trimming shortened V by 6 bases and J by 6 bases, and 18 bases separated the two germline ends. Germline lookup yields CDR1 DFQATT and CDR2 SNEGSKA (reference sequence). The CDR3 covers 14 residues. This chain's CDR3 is CSARRGGPGNEQFF. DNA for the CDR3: TGCAGTGCCCGGAGGGGGGGGCCCGGCAATGAGCAGTTCTTC.

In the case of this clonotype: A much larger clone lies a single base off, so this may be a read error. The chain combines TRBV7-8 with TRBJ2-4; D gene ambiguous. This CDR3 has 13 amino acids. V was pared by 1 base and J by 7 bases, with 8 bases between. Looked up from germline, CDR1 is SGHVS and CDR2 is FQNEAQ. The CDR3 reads CASSLGRSNIQYF. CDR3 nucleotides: TGTGCCAGCAGCTTAGGCAGGTCGAACATTCAGTACTTC.

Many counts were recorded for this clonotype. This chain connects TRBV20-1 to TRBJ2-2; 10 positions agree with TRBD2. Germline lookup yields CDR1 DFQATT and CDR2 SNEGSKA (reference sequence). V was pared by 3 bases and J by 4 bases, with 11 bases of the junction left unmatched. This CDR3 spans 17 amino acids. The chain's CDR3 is CSARGLSGGFGTGELFF. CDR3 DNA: TGCAGTGCTAGGGGACTTAGCGGGGGGTTTGGCACCGGGGAGCTGTTTTTT.

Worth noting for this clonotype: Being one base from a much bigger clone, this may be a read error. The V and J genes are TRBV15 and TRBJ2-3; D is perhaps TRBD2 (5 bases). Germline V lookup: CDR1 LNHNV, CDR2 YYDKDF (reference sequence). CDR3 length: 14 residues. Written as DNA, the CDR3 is TGTGCCACCTTATTATTAGCGCGGCCAGATGCGCAGTATTTT. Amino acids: CATLLLARPDAQYF.

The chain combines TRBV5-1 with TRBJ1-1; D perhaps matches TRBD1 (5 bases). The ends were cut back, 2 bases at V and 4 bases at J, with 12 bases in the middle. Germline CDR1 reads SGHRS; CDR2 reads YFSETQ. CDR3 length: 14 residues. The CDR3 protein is CASSFQGVATEAFF. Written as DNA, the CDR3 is TGCGCCAGCAGCTTCCAGGGAGTCGCCACTGAAGCTTTCTTT.

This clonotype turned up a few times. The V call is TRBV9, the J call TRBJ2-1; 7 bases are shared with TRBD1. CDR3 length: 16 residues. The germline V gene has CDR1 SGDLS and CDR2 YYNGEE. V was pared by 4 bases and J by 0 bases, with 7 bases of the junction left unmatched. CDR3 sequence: CASSPTTGSSYNEQFF. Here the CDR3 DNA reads TGTGCCAGCAGCCCAACGACAGGGAGCTCCTACAATGAGCAGTTCTTC.

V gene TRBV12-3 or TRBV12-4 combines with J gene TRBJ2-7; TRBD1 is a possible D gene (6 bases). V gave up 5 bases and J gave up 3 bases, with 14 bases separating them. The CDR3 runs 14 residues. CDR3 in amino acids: CASSLKQTGYEQYF. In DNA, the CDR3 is TGTGCCAGCAGTCTAAAACAGACAGGCTACGAGCAGTACTTC.

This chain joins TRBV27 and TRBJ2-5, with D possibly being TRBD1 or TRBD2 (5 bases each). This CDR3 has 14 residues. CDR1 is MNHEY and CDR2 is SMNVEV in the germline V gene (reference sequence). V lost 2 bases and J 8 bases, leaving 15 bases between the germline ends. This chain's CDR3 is CASSLPGRPETQYF. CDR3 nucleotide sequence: TGTGCCAGCAGTTTACCGGGACGCCCCGAAACCCAGTACTTC.

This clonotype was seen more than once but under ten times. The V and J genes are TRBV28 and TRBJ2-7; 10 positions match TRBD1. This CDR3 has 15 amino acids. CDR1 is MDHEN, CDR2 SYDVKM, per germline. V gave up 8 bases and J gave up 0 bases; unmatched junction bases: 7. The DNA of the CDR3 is TGTGCCAGCCTCCGGACAGGGGGGAGCTCCTACGAGCAGTACTTC. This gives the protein CASLRTGGSSYEQYF.

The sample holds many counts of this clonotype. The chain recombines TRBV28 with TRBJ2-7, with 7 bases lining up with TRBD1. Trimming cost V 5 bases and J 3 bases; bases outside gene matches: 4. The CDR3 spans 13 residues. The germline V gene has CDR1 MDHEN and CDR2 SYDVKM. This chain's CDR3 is CASSLQGFYEQYF. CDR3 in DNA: TGTGCCAGCAGTCTACAGGGGTTCTACGAGCAGTACTTC.

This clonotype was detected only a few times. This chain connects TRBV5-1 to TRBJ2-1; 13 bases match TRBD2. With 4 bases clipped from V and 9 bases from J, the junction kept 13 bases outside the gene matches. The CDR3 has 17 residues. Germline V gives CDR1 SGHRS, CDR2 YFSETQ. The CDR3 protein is CASSPGPATSGGPEQFF. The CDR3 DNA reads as TGCGCCAGCAGCCCGGGCCCTGCGACTAGCGGGGGGCCTGAGCAGTTCTTC.

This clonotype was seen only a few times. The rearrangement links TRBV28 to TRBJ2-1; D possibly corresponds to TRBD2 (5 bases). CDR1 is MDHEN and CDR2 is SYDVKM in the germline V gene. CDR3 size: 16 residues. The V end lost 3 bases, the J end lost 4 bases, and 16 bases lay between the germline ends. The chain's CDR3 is CASSFKGLAIYNEQFF. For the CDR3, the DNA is TGTGCCAGCAGTTTTAAAGGTCTAGCCATATACAATGAGCAGTTCTTC.

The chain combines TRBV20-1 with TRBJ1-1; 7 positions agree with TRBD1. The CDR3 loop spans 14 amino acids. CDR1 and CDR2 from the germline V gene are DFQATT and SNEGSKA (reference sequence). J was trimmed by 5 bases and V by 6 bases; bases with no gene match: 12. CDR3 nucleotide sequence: TGCAGTGCCCTATCAGAGGGGGCGCGGACTGAAGCTTTCTTT. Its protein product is CSALSEGARTEAFF.

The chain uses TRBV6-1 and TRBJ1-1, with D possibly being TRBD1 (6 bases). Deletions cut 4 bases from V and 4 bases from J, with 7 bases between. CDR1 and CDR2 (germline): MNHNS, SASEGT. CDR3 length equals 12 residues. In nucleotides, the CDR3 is TGTGCCAGCAGTGTAGGGGGCACTGAAGCTTTCTTT. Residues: CASSVGGTEAFF.

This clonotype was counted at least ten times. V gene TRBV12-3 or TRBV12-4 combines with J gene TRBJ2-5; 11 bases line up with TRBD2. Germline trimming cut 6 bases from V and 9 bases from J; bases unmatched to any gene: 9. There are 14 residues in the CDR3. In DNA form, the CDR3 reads TGTGCCAGCAGGGGGACTAGCGGTCCAGGGGCCCAGTACTTC. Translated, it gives CASRGTSGPGAQYF.

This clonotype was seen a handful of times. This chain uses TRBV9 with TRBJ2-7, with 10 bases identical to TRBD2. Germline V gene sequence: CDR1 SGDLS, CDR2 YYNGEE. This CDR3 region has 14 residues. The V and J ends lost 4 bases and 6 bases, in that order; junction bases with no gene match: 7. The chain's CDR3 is CASSSVAGGTEQYF. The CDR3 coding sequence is TGTGCCAGCAGCTCAGTAGCGGGAGGAACCGAGCAGTACTTC.

This CDR3 reads CASSMGQPNQPQHF. CDR3 in DNA: TGCGCCAGCAGCATGGGACAACCGAATCAGCCCCAGCATTTT. The rearrangement uses TRBV5-1 and TRBJ1-5; TRBD1 might be the D (6 bases). Trimming pared 4 bases from V and 4 bases from J, leaving 12 bases between. CDR3 size: 14 residues. Per germline, CDR1 SGHRS and CDR2 YFSETQ.

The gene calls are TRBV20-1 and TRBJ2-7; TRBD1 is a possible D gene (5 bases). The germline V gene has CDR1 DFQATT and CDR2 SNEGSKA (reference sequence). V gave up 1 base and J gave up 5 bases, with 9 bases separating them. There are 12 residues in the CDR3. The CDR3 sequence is CSARGDRDEQYF. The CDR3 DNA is TGCAGTGCTAGAGGAGACAGAGACGAGCAGTACTTC.

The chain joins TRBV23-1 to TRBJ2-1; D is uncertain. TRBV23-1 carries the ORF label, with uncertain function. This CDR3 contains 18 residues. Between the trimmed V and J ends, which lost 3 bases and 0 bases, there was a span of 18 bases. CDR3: CASSHWPIDGSSYNEQFF. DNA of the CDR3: TGCGCCAGCAGTCATTGGCCCATCGACGGAAGCTCCTACAATGAGCAGTTCTTC.

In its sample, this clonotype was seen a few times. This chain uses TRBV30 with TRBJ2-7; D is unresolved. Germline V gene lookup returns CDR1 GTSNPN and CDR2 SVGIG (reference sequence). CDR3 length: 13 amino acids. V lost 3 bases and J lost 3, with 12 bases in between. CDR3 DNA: TGTGCCTGGAGGGGGATGTCGCGCTACGAGCAGTACTTC. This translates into CAWRGMSRYEQYF.

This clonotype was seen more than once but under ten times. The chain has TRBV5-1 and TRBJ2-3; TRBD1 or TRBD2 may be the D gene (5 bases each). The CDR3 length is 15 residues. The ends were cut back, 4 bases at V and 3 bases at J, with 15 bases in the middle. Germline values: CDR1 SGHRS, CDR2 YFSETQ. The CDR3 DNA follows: TGCGCCAGCAGCGCCGAGGGGTTCATAACAGATACGCAGTATTTT. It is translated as CASSAEGFITDTQYF. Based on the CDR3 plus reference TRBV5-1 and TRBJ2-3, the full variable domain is KAGVTQTPRYLIKTRGQQVTLSCSPISGHRSVSWYQQTPGQGLQFLFEYFSETQRNKGNFPGRFSGRQFSNSRSEMNVSTLELGDSALYLCASSAEGFITDTQYFGPGTRLTVL.

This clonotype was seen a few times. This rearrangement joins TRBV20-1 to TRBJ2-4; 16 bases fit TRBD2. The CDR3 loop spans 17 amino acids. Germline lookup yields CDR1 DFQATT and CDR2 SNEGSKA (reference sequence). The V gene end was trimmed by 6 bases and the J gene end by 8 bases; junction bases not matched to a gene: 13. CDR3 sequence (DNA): TGCAGTGCAGGCGTTATAAAGGGACTAGCGGGAGGGGACATTCAGTACTTC. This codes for CSAGVIKGLAGGDIQYF.

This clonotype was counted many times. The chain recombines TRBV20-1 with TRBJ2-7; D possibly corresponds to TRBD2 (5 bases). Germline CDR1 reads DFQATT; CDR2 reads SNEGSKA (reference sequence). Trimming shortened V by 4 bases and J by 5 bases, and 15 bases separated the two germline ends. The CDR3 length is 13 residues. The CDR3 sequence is CSATERRSNEQYF. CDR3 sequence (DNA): TGCAGTGCTACGGAGCGGAGGAGTAACGAGCAGTACTTC.

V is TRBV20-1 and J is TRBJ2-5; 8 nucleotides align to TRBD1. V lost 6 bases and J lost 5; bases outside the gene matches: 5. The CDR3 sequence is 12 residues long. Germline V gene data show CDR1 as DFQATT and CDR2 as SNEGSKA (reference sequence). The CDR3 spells CSAATGDETQYF. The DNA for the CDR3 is TGCAGTGCGGCGACAGGGGATGAGACCCAGTACTTC.

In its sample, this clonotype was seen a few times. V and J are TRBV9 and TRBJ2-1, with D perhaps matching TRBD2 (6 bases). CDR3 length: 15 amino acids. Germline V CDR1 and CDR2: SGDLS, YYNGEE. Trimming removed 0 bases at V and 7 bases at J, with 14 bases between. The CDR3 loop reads CASSVDGSGYNEQFF. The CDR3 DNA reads TGTGCCAGCAGCGTAGACGGAAGCGGGTATAATGAGCAGTTCTTC.

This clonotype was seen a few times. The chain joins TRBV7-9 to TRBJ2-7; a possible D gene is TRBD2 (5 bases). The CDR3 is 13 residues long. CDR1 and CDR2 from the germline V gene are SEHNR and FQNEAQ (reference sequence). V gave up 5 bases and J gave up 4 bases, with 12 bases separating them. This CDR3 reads CASSPLEGYEQYF. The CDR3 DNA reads TGTGCCAGCAGCCCTCTTGAGGGATACGAGCAGTACTTC.

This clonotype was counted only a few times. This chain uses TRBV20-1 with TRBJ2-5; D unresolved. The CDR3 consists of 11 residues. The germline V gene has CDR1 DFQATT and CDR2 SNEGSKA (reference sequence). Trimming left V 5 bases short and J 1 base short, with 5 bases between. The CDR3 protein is CSAQTQETQYF. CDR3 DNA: TGCAGTGCTCAGACCCAAGAGACCCAGTACTTC.

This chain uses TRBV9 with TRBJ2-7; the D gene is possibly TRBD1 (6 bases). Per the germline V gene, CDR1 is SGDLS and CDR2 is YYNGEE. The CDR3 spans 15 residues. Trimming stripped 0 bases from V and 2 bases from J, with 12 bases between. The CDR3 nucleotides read TGTGCCAGCAGCGTAGCTTTGGGACACCCCTACGAGCAGTACTTC. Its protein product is CASSVALGHPYEQYF.

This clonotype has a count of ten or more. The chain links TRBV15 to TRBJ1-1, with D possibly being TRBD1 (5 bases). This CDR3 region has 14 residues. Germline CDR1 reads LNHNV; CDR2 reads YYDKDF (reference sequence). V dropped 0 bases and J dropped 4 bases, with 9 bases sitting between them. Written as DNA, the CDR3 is TGTGCCACCAGCAGAGATAACGGGGCCACTGAAGCTTTCTTT. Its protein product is CATSRDNGATEAFF.

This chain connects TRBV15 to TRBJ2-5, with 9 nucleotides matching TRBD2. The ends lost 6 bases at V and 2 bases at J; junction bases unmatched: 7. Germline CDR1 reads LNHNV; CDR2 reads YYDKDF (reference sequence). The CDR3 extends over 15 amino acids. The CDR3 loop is CATSISGSYQETQYF. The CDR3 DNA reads TGTGCCACCAGTATTAGCGGGAGTTATCAAGAGACCCAGTACTTC.

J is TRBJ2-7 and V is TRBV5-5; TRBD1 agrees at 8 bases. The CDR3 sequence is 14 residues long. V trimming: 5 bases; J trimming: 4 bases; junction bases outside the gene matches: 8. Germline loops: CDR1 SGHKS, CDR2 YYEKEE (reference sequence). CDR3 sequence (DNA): TGTGCCAGCAGAAACCCGGGACAGGAGTACGAGCAGTACTTC. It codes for CASRNPGQEYEQYF. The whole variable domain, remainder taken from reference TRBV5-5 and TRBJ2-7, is DAGVTQSPTHLIKTRGQQVTLRCSPISGHKSVSWYQQVLGQGPQFIFQYYEKEERGRGNFPDRFSARQFPNYSSELNVNALLLGDSALYLCASRNPGQEYEQYFGPGTRLTVT.